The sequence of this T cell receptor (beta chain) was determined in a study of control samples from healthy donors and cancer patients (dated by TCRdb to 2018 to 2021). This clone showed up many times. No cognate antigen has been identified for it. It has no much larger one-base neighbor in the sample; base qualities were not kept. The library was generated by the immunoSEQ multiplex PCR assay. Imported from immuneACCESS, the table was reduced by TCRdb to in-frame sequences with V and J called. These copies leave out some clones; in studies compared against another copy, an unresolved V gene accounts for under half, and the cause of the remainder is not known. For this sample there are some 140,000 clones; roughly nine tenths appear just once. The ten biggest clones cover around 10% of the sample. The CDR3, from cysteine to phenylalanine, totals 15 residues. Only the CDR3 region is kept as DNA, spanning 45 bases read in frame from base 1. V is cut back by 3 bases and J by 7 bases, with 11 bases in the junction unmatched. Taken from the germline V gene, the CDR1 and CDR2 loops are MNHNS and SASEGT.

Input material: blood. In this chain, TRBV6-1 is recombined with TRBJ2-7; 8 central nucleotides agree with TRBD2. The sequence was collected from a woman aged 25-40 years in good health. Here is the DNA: TGTGCCAGCAGTGATGGTCTAGCGGGTCCTGGTGAGCAGTACTTC. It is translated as CASSDGLAGPGEQYF.